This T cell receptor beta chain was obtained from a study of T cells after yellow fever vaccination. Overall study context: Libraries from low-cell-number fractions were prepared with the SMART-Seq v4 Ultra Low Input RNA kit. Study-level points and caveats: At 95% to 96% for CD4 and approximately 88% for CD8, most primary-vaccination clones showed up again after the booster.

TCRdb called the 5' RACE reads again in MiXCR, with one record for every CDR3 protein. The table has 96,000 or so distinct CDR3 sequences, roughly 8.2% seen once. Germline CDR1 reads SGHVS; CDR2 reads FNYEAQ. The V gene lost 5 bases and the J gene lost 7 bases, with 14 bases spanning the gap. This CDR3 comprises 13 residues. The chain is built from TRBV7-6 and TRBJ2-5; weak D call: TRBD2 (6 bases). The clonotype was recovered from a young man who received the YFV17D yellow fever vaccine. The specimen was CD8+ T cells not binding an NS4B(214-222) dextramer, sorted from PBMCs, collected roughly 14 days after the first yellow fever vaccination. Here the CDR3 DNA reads TGTGCCAGCAGCCCCGAGGTGGGGGGGACCCAGTACTTC. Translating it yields CASSPEVGGTQYF.